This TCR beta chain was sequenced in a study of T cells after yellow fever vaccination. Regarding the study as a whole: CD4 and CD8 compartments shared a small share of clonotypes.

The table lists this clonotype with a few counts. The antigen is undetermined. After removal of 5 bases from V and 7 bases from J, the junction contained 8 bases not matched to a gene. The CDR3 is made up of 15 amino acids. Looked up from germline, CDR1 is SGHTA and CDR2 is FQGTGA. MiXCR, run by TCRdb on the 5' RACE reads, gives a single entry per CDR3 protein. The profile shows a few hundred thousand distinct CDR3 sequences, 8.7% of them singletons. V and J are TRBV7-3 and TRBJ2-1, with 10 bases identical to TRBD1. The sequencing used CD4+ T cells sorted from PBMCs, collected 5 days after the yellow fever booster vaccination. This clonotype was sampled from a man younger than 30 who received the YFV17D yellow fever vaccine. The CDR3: CASSPGGTGANEQFF. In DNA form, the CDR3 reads TGTGCCAGCAGCCCAGGCGGGACAGGGGCAAATGAGCAGTTCTTC. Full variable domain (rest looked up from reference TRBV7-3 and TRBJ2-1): GAGVSQTPSNKVTEKGKYVELRCDPISGHTALYWYRQSLGQGPEFLIYFQGTGAADDSGLPNDRFFAVRPEGSVSTLKIQRTERGDSAVYLCASSPGGTGANEQFFGPGTRLTVL.